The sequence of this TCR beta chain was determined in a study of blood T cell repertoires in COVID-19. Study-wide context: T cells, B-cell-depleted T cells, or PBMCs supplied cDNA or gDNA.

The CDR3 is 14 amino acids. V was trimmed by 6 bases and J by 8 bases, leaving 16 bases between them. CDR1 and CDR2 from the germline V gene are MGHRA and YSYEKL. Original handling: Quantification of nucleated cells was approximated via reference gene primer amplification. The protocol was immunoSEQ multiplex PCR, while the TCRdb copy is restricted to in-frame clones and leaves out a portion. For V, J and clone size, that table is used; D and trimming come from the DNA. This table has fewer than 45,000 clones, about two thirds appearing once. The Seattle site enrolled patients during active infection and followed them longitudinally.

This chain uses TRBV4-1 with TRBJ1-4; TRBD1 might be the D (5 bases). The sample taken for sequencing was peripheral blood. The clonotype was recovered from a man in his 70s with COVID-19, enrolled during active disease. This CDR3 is CASRYPGGEEKLFF. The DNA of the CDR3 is TGCGCCAGCAGGTACCCGGGGGGTGAAGAAAAACTGTTTTTT.